This T cell receptor beta chain was sequenced during a study of molecular identifiers for immune sequencing clone quantification. Germline lookup yields CDR1 SGHAT and CDR2 FQNNGV. The CDR3 spans 14 residues. TCRdb re-called the PCR reads through MiXCR, storing one row per CDR3 protein. This sample has around 100,000 distinct CDR3 sequences, with roughly a third found just once. As to this clonotype: A junction end diverges from the germline sequence, so it may reflect a read error.

The sequence came from a human donor in good health. Some libraries in this study had Jurkat cell RNA spiked in. Sequencing was performed on naive CD8+ T cells from blood, with Jurkat cell RNA spiked in. Subset meaning: FACS-sorted CD8+CD4-CCR7+CD45RA+ naive T cells. The chain has TRBV11-2 and TRBJ2-3; no clear D gene. The CDR3 DNA sequence: TGTGCCAGCTGCTTCCGCCCAAGCACAGATACGCAGTATTTT. Protein sequence: CASCFRPSTDTQYF.